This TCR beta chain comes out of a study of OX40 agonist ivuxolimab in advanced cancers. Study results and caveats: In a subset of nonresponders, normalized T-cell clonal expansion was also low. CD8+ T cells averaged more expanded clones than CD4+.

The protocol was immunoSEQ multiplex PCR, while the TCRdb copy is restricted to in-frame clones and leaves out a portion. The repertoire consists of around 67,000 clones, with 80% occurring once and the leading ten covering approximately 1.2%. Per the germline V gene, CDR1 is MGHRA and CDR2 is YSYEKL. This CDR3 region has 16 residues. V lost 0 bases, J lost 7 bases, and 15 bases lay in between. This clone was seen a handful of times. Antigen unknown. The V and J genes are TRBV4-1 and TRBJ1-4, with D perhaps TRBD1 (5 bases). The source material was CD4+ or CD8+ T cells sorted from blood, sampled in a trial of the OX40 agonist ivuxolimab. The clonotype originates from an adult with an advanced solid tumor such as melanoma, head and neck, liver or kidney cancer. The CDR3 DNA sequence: TGCGCCAGCAGCCAAGACGGAATCCGGGGGGTTGAAAAACTGTTTTTT. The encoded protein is CASSQDGIRGVEKLFF.